Below, 15 T cell receptor beta chains from the same sample are listed, as sequenced in a study of blood T cell repertoires in COVID-19. TCRdb's table, derived via immunoSEQ multiplex PCR, lists solely in-frame clones and lacks some. This table holds roughly 200,000 clones, around 87% found once. The material sequenced was peripheral blood. The source of these receptors is a man aged 50-60 years with acute or convalescent COVID-19.

This clone was observed a single time. J is TRBJ1-1 and V is TRBV18; D not certain. The germline V gene has CDR1 KGHSH and CDR2 LQKENI. V was clipped by 0 bases and J by 5 bases, with 4 bases between them. This CDR3 comprises 12 residues. The CDR3 DNA reads as TGTGCCAGCTCACCACCGTCGACTGAAGCTTTCTTT. Protein sequence: CASSPPSTEAFF.

J is TRBJ2-2 and V is TRBV2; TRBD2 agrees at 9 bases. Looked up from germline, CDR1 is SNHLY and CDR2 is FYNNEI. V lost 8 bases, J lost 5 bases, and 9 bases stayed unmatched. The CDR3 totals 15 residues. The CDR3 region is CASLPHTSGTGELFF. CDR3 bases: TGTGCCAGCCTACCGCACACTAGCGGGACCGGGGAGCTGTTTTTT.

This chain connects TRBV28 to TRBJ2-5; 8 nucleotides agree with TRBD2. Germline trimming cut 6 bases from V and 5 bases from J; bases unmatched to any gene: 17. CDR1 and CDR2 (germline): MDHEN, SYDVKM. The CDR3 sequence is 17 residues long. Here the CDR3 reads CASSHRVAGTWTETQYF. As DNA, the CDR3 is TGTGCCAGCAGCCACCGGGTAGCGGGGACGTGGACGGAGACCCAGTACTTC.

The chain employs TRBV20-1 and TRBJ1-5, with D hard to call. Germline V gene sequence: CDR1 DFQATT, CDR2 SNEGSKA (reference sequence). The CDR3 is 15 amino acids. The germline V and J ends were trimmed by 3 bases and 1 base, with 13 bases remaining between them. The CDR3 reads CSASGSVTSNQPQHF. Here the CDR3 DNA reads TGCAGTGCTAGTGGGTCAGTAACGAGCAATCAGCCCCAGCATTTT.

Written as DNA, the CDR3 is TGTGCCAGCAGCCGTGGGACTAGCGGATTTCAAGAGACCCAGTACTTC. It specifies CASSRGTSGFQETQYF. The V call is TRBV3-1 (or the pseudogene TRBV3-2), the J call TRBJ2-5; 11 bases line up with TRBD2. This CDR3 comprises 16 residues. Germline V lookup: CDR1 LGHDT, CDR2 YNNKEL (reference sequence). V was pared by 4 bases and J by 2 bases, with 6 bases of the junction left unmatched.

This clone was counted a single time. The rearrangement joins TRBV7-2 to TRBJ1-2; D possibly corresponds to TRBD1 (6 bases). The CDR3 is made up of 15 amino acids. Germline V gives CDR1 SGHTA, CDR2 FQGNSA. Trimming cost V 1 base and J 0 bases, with 9 bases left between them. The DNA of the CDR3 is TGTGCCAGCAGCTTAGAGCAGGGGACTAACTATGGCTACACCTTC. It codes for CASSLEQGTNYGYTF.

The chain carries TRBV9 and TRBJ2-3; 11 nucleotides match TRBD2. CDR3 length: 15 residues. Germline loops: CDR1 SGDLS, CDR2 YYNGEE. The ends lost 5 bases at V and 0 bases at J; junction bases unmatched: 2. The chain's CDR3 is CASSGTSGSTDTQYF. The CDR3 DNA reads as TGTGCCAGCAGTGGGACTAGCGGAAGCACAGATACGCAGTATTTT. The full variable domain, in which reference TRBV9 and TRBJ2-3 provide the parts outside the CDR3, is DSGVTQTPKHLITATGQRVTLRCSPRSGDLSVYWYQQSLDQGLQFLIQYYNGEERAKGNILERFSAQQFPDLHSELNLSSLELGDSALYFCASSGTSGSTDTQYFGPGTRLTVL.

This clone was counted once. The junction departs from the called germline gene at one end, perhaps through a read error. The V and J genes are TRBV5-1 and TRBJ2-5, with D perhaps TRBD1 (6 bases). CDR1 and CDR2 (germline): SGHRS, YFSETQ. The CDR3 spans 13 residues. The CDR3 coding sequence is TGCGCCAGCAGTTTGGACAGCATGGGGACCCAGTACTTC. This codes for CASSLDSMGTQYF.

The gene calls are TRBV4-3 and TRBJ1-3; D is possibly TRBD1 (6 bases). This CDR3 is built from 16 residues. Germline V gives CDR1 LGHNA, CDR2 YSLEER. Deletions cut 0 bases from V and 4 bases from J, with 13 bases between. The CDR3 here is CASSQDGGQLGNTIYF. The CDR3 nucleotides read TGCGCCAGCAGCCAAGATGGCGGACAGCTGGGAAACACCATATATTTT.

V usage is TRBV14 and J usage is TRBJ2-4; perhaps TRBD2 as D (6 bases). This CDR3 spans 19 amino acids. Germline CDR1 SGHDN, CDR2 FVKESK. V gave up 0 bases and J gave up 8 bases, with 26 bases separating them. The CDR3 spells CASSQDPEELAPRVDIQYF. The CDR3 nucleotides are TGTGCCAGCAGCCAAGACCCGGAGGAGCTAGCGCCGAGAGTAGACATTCAGTACTTC.

This clone appeared a single time. CDR3 DNA sequence: TGTGCCAGCAGTTACTTGGGACAGGTTGGGGATTCACCCCTCCACTTT. Translated, it gives CASSYLGQVGDSPLHF. This rearrangement joins TRBV6-6 to TRBJ1-6, with 8 bases lining up with TRBD1. V lost 1 base to trimming and J lost 8 bases; unmatched junction nucleotides: 7. Germline V gene lookup returns CDR1 MNHNY and CDR2 SVGAGI (reference sequence). The length of the CDR3 is 16 residues.

This clone was observed a single time. The chain carries TRBV7-8 and TRBJ2-1; TRBD2 is a possible D gene (6 bases). The CDR3 runs 15 residues. Germline V CDR1 and CDR2: SGHVS, FQNEAQ. V shed 5 bases and J shed 4 bases, with 15 bases lying between them. In nucleotides, the CDR3 is TGTGCCAGCAGCCCCCGGGACTCCTATTACAATGAGCAGTTCTTC. It codes for CASSPRDSYYNEQFF.

The gene calls are TRBV2 and TRBJ2-5; 10 nucleotides match TRBD1. J lost 5 bases, V lost 8 bases, and 2 bases had no gene match. The CDR3 spans 12 residues. Per germline, CDR1 SNHLY and CDR2 FYNNEI. The CDR3 region is CASGGQGETQYF. CDR3 coding DNA: TGTGCCAGCGGGGGACAGGGGGAGACCCAGTACTTC.

Remarks on this clone: This same CDR3 is encoded by further DNA sequences in the sample. The chain uses TRBV19 and TRBJ1-1; D is perhaps TRBD1 (5 bases). The germline V gene has CDR1 LNHDA and CDR2 SQIVND (reference sequence). Between the trimmed V and J ends, which lost 3 bases and 1 base, there was a span of 6 bases. The CDR3 has 13 amino acids. The CDR3 protein is CASSIRENTEAFF. The CDR3 nucleotides read TGTGCCAGTAGTATCAGGGAGAACACTGAAGCTTTCTTT.

The CDR3 loop reads CASRTGQGPPGGYGYTF. The DNA of the CDR3 is TGTGCCAGTAGGACGGGACAGGGGCCCCCAGGGGGCTATGGCTACACCTTC. The chain has TRBV19 and TRBJ1-2; 10 bases line up with TRBD1. Trimming took 6 bases from V and 4 from J; bases not matched to a gene: 14. The CDR3 length is 17 residues. The germline CDR1 and CDR2 sequences are LNHDA and SQIVND (reference sequence).